This TCR beta chain was retrieved from a study of TIL therapy for anti-PD-1-resistant metastatic lung cancer. As to time point: pre-treatment sample, taken before nivolumab and TIL therapy. Germline lookup yields CDR1 SEHNR and CDR2 FQNEAQ (reference sequence). The CDR3 totals 15 residues. Trimming removed 5 bases at V and 2 bases at J, with 16 bases between. This was the immunoSEQ v3 assay. Libraries were prepared by immunoSEQ multiplex PCR; TCRdb keeps only in-frame clonotypes and omits some of them. The sample shows 25,000 to 40,000 clones, about 70% of them seen only once. This clone is medium-sized by share.

This sequence was found in a woman aged 30 to 85 with non-small cell lung cancer. Source: blood, taken at baseline. The chain combines TRBV7-9 with TRBJ2-7; no clear D gene. The CDR3 coding sequence is TGTGCCAGCAGCGGGTTCAACTCTAGTACCTACGAGCAGTACTTC. It specifies CASSGFNSSTYEQYF.